These T cell receptor beta chains were read from a single sample in a study of blood T cell repertoires in COVID-19. Sequencing used immunoSEQ multiplex PCR; TCRdb keeps in-frame clones, though not all of them. The table records over 300,000 clones, around 89% of them present only once. Input material: peripheral blood. All receptors derive from a man aged 18 to 30 with active or convalescent COVID-19. CDR3s include the opening cysteine and the closing phenylalanine or tryptophan. The order of the fields is J gene, D gene, V gene, clone size, CDR3 DNA, CDR3 protein. A D gene is named only where the DNA matches it firmly. The listing skips clone size in some rows; elsewhere it reads once, few, many or a size class.

j_gene: TRBJ2-3; d_gene: .; v_gene: TRBV7-6; abundance: few; CDR3nt: TGTGCCAGCAGCTTAGCGGCCCAGGGAACAGATACGCAGTATTTT; CDR3aa: CASSLAAQGTDTQYF
j_gene: TRBJ1-3; d_gene: .; v_gene: TRBV6-5; abundance: once; CDR3nt: TGTGCCAGCATTGTACGGGGTGTTGGAAACACCATATATTTT; CDR3aa: CASIVRGVGNTIYF
j_gene: TRBJ2-7; d_gene: .; v_gene: TRBV6-5; abundance: .; CDR3nt: TGTGCCAGCAGTTACCAGCGGTCCTACGAGCAGTACTTC; CDR3aa: CASSYQRSYEQYF
j_gene: TRBJ1-4; d_gene: .; v_gene: TRBV7-2; abundance: .; CDR3nt: TGTGCCAGCAGCTTACCAAATAAGTCTACGTACGATTTTAATGAAAAACTGTTTTTT; CDR3aa: CASSLPNKSTYDFNEKLFF
j_gene: TRBJ2-7; d_gene: TRBD2; v_gene: TRBV7-9; abundance: .; CDR3nt: TGTGCCAGCAGCTGGACTAGCGGGAGTGGCGACGAGCAGTACTTC; CDR3aa: CASSWTSGSGDEQYF
j_gene: TRBJ1-5; d_gene: TRBD1; v_gene: TRBV30; abundance: .; CDR3nt: TGTGCCTGGAGTGTATTACAGGGGGATCAGCCCCAGCATTTT; CDR3aa: CAWSVLQGDQPQHF
j_gene: TRBJ1-4; d_gene: TRBD1; v_gene: TRBV18; abundance: .; CDR3nt: TGTGCCAGCTCACCAATTGCCAGGGGGCCGTCTAATGAAAAACTGTTTTTT; CDR3aa: CASSPIARGPSNEKLFF
j_gene: TRBJ1-5; d_gene: TRBD1; v_gene: TRBV28; abundance: .; CDR3nt: TGTGCCAGCAGTTTATCGCCCAGGGGGAATCAGCCCCAGCATTTT; CDR3aa: CASSLSPRGNQPQHF
j_gene: TRBJ1-2; d_gene: .; v_gene: TRBV11-2; abundance: .; CDR3nt: TGTGCCAGCAGCTTAAGTCTATCTGGCTACACCTTC; CDR3aa: CASSLSLSGYTF
j_gene: TRBJ1-4; d_gene: .; v_gene: TRBV24-1; abundance: .; CDR3nt: TGTGCCACGTCCCGGGACAAGGGGGTCCGAGGGGAAAAACTGTTTTTT; CDR3aa: CATSRDKGVRGEKLFF
j_gene: TRBJ1-5; d_gene: TRBD1; v_gene: TRBV6-5; abundance: few; CDR3nt: TGTGCCAGCAGCCGACAGGGGGCGGAAGAACAGCCCCAGCATTTT; CDR3aa: CASSRQGAEEQPQHF
j_gene: TRBJ1-1; d_gene: .; v_gene: TRBV6-5; abundance: .; CDR3nt: TGTGCCGTCGCCAAACAGGGGAACACTGAAGCTTTCTTT; CDR3aa: CAVAKQGNTEAFF
j_gene: TRBJ2-1; d_gene: .; v_gene: TRBV15; abundance: .; CDR3nt: TGTGCCACCAGCAGAGATGGCGTCAGGAACTACAATGAGCAGTTCTTC; CDR3aa: CATSRDGVRNYNEQFF
j_gene: TRBJ1-3; d_gene: .; v_gene: TRBV7-9; abundance: .; CDR3nt: TGTGCCAGCAGCTTTGACACTTCTGGAAACACCATATATTTT; CDR3aa: CASSFDTSGNTIYF
j_gene: TRBJ1-6; d_gene: .; v_gene: TRBV6-2/TRBV6-3; abundance: .; CDR3nt: TGTGCCAGCAGTTACTCGGCTATCACCGACAGTTCAACGGATTCACCCCTCCACTTT; CDR3aa: CASSYSAITDSSTDSPLHF
j_gene: TRBJ2-2; d_gene: TRBD2; v_gene: TRBV2; abundance: .; CDR3nt: TGTGCCAGCAGTATAGCGGGTTCCACCGGGGAGCTGTTTTTT; CDR3aa: CASSIAGSTGELFF
j_gene: TRBJ1-4; d_gene: .; v_gene: TRBV6-5; abundance: .; CDR3nt: TGTGCCAGCAGGTCCTTGCGGCGCGGGGAAAAACTGTTTTTT; CDR3aa: CASRSLRRGEKLFF
j_gene: TRBJ2-4; d_gene: TRBD2; v_gene: TRBV18; abundance: .; CDR3nt: TGTGCCAGCTCACCGAGACTAGCGGGGGACAAAAACATTCAGTACTTC; CDR3aa: CASSPRLAGDKNIQYF
j_gene: TRBJ2-3; d_gene: TRBD2; v_gene: TRBV10-3; abundance: .; CDR3nt: TGTGCCATCAGTGAACCGGGACTAGCGGGGGGGAAGACGCAGTATTTT; CDR3aa: CAISEPGLAGGKTQYF
j_gene: TRBJ2-1; d_gene: TRBD1; v_gene: TRBV5-3; abundance: .; CDR3nt: TGTGCCAGAAGCTTGGCGGGGGACAGGGGTGTCCATGAGCAGTTCTTC; CDR3aa: CARSLAGDRGVHEQFF
j_gene: TRBJ2-1; d_gene: TRBD2; v_gene: TRBV10-3; abundance: .; CDR3nt: TGTGCCATCTCTAGCGGGAGTCTCAATGAGCAGTTCTTC; CDR3aa: CAISSGSLNEQFF
j_gene: TRBJ2-7; d_gene: TRBD1; v_gene: TRBV19; abundance: .; CDR3nt: TGTGCCAGTAGTATAGATCGACAGGGGGCCTACGAGCAGTACTTC; CDR3aa: CASSIDRQGAYEQYF
j_gene: TRBJ1-1; d_gene: .; v_gene: TRBV7-9; abundance: few; CDR3nt: TGTGCCAGCAGCTTAACAGGGTTGAACACTGAAGCTTTCTTT; CDR3aa: CASSLTGLNTEAFF
j_gene: TRBJ1-5; d_gene: TRBD1; v_gene: TRBV7-6; abundance: .; CDR3nt: TGTGCCAGCAGCTTAGGTGGGACAGGGGGCCAGCCCCAGCATTTT; CDR3aa: CASSLGGTGGQPQHF